This TCR beta chain was retrieved from a study of blood T cell repertoires in COVID-19. Study summary: Sources were T cells, B-cell-depleted T cells, or PBMCs; the material itself was cDNA or gDNA.

Authors' methods: Amplification of reference gene primers provided the estimated nucleated cell counts. Clones were read by immunoSEQ multiplex PCR, and TCRdb kept only the in-frame ones, dropping some. V, J and clone size are taken as reported in that table, and D and trimming were inferred from the DNA itself. The repertoire holds approximately 340,000 clones, with around 83% as singletons. The sequence came from a young man with active or convalescent COVID-19. Sequencing input: peripheral blood.

CDR3: CASTAGDTGELFF. CDR3 nucleotide sequence: TGTGCCAGCACCGCGGGTGACACCGGGGAGCTGTTTTTT. The V gene is TRBV13, the J gene TRBJ2-2; D may be TRBD2 (5 bases). The CDR3 is made up of 13 amino acids. Trimming cost V 7 bases and J 3 bases, with 9 bases left between them. CDR1 and CDR2 (germline): PRHDT, FYEKMQ (reference sequence).